The entry that follows covers one T cell receptor (beta chain) sequence. The target antigen is unknown. On cycle 4 day 1 and cycle 7 day 1, as well as at baseline, blood was sampled. Sequencing used immunoSEQ multiplex PCR; TCRdb keeps in-frame clones, though not all of them. The sample shows about 33,000 clones, 84% of them seen only once. The sample is drawn from a study of OX40 agonist ivuxolimab in advanced cancers. Germline CDR1 is SGHAT and CDR2 is FQNNGV. V was shortened by 3 bases and J by 3 bases, with 12 bases between the two germline ends. CDR3 size: 14 residues. Study-wide results and limits: The investigators did not determine what antigen specificity the expanded peripheral T cells had.

Sequencing used CD4+ or CD8+ T cells sorted from blood, obtained in a trial of the OX40 agonist ivuxolimab. V usage is TRBV11-2 and J usage is TRBJ2-7, with D maybe TRBD2 (6 bases). This receptor was identified in an adult with an advanced solid tumor such as melanoma, head and neck, liver or kidney cancer. The DNA of the CDR3 is TGTGCCAGCAGCTTGGCGGGGAGTAACTACGAGCAGTACTTC. Translation: CASSLAGSNYEQYF.